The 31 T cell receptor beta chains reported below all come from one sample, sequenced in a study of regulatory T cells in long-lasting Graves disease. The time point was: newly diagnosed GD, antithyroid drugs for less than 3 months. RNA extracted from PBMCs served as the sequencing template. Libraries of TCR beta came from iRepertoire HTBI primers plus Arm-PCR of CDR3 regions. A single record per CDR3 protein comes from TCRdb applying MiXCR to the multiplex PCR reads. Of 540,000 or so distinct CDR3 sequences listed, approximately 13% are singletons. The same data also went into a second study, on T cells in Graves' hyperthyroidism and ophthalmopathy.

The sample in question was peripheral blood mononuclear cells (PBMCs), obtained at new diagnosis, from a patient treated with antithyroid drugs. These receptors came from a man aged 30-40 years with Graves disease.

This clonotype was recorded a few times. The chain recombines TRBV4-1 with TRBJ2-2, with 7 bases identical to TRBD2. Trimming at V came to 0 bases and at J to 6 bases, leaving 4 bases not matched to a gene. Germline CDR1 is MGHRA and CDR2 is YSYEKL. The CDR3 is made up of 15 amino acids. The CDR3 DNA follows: TGCGCCAGCAGCCAAGAGGGAGGGCACCCCGGGGAGCTGTTTTTT. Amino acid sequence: CASSQEGGHPGELFF.

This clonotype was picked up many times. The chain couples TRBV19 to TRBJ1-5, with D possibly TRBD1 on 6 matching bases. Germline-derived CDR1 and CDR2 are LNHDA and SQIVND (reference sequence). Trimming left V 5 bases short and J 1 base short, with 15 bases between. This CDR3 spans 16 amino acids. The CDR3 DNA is TGTGCCAGTAGTCAATTAGGAGGACAGAGCAATCAGCCCCAGCATTTT. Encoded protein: CASSQLGGQSNQPQHF.

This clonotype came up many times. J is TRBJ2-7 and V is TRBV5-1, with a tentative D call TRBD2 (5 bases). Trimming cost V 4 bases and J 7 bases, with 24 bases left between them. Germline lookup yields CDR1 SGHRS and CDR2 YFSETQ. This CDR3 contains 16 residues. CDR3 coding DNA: TGCGCCAGCAGCCGAGAAGTGGACTCTGCCCCATGGGAGCAGTACTTC. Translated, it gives CASSREVDSAPWEQYF.

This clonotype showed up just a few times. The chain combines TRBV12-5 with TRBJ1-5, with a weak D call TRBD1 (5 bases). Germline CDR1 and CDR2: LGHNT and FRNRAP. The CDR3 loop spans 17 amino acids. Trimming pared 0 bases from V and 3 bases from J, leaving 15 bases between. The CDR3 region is CASGLVMWGAPNQPQHF. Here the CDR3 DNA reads TGTGCTAGTGGTTTGGTAATGTGGGGCGCCCCCAATCAGCCCCAGCATTTT.

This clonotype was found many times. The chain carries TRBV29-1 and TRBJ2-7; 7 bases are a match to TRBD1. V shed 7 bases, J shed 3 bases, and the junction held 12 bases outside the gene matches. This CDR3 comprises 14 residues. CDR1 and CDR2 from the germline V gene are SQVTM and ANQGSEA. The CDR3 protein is CSATSGTAIYEQYF. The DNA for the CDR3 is TGCAGCGCTACCTCCGGGACAGCGATCTACGAGCAGTACTTC.

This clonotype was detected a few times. CDR3 loop: CASSYPSAAGINEQFF. CDR3 DNA: TGTGCCAGCAGTTACCCAAGCGCAGCGGGAATCAATGAGCAGTTCTTC. The chain is built from TRBV6-5 and TRBJ2-1; 7 nucleotides match TRBD2. The CDR3 is made up of 16 amino acids. The V gene end was trimmed by 2 bases and the J gene end by 6 bases; junction bases not matched to a gene: 10. Germline V gene lookup returns CDR1 MNHEY and CDR2 SVGAGI.

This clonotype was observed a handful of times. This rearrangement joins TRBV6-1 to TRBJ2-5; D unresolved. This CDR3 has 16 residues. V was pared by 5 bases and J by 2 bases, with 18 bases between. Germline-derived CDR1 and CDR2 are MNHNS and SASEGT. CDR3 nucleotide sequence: TGTGCCAGCAGTCGGCTTCACTCGGCGGTACAAGAGACCCAGTACTTC. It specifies CASSRLHSAVQETQYF.

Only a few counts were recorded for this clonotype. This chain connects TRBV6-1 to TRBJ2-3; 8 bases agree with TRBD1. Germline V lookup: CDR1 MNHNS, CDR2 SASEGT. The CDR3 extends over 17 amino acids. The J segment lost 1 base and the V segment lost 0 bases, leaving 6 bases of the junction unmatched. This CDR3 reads CASSEAVGQGGTDTQYF. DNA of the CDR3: TGTGCCAGCAGTGAAGCGGTTGGACAGGGTGGCACAGATACGCAGTATTTT.

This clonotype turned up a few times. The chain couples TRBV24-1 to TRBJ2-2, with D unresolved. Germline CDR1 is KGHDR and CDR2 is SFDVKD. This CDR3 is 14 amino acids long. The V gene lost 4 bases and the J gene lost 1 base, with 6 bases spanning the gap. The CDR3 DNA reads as TGTGCCACCAGTGAAGTCGGGAACACCGGGGAGCTGTTTTTT. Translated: CATSEVGNTGELFF.

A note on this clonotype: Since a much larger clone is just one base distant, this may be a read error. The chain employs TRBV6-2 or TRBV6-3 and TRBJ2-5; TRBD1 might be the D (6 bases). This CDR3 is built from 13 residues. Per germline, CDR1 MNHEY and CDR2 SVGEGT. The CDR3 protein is CVSTGQPQETQYF. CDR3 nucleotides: TGTGTCAGCACCGGACAGCCCCAAGAGACCCAGTACTTC.

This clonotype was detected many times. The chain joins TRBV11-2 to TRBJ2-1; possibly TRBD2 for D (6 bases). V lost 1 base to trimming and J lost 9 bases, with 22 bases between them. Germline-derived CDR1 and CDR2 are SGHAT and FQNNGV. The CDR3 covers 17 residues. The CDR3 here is CASSLGVTRLVGPEQFF. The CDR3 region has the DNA TGTGCCAGCAGCTTAGGGGTGACTAGGCTCGTTGGACCTGAGCAGTTCTTC.

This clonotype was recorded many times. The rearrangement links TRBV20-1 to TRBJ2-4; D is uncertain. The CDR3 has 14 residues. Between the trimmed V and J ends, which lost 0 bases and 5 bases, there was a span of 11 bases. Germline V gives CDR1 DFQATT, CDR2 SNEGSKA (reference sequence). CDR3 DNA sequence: TGCAGTGCTAGAGATCTGGCGGACCAAAACATTCAGTACTTC. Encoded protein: CSARDLADQNIQYF.

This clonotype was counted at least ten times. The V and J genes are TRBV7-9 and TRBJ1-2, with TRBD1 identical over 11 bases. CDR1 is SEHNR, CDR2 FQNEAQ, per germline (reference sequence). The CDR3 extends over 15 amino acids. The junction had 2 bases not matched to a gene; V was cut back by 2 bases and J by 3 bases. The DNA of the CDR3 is TGTGCCAGCAGCTTACCGGGACAGGGGGACTATGGCTACACCTTC. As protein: CASSLPGQGDYGYTF.

CDR3 DNA: TGTGCCGGCTCTATTACCACGGGGGAGCTGTTTTTT. This gives the protein CAGSITTGELFF. V and J are TRBV2 and TRBJ2-2; D remains ambiguous. The germline V gene encodes CDR1 SNHLY and CDR2 FYNNEI. The length of the CDR3 is 12 residues. The V and J ends lost 11 bases and 8 bases respectively, with 15 bases between them.

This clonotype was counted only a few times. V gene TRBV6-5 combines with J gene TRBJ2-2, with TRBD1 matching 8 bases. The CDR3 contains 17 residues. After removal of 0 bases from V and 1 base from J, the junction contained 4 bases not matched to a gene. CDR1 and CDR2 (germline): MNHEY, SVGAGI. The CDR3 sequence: CASSYSGTGLNTGELFF. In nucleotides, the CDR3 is TGTGCCAGCAGTTACTCGGGGACAGGTCTGAACACCGGGGAGCTGTTTTTT.

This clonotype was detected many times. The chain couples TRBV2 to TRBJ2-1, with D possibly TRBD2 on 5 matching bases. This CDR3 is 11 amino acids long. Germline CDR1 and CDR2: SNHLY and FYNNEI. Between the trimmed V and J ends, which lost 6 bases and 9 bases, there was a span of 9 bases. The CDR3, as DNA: TGTGCCAGCAGACCAGCGGCTGAGCAGTTCTTC. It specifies CASRPAAEQFF.

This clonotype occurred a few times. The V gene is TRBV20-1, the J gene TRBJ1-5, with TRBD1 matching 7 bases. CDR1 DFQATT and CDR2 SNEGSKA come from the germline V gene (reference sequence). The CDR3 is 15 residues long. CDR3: CSAPPLGGRDQPQHF. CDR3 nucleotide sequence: TGCAGCGCCCCACCCTTAGGGGGCCGTGATCAGCCCCAGCATTTT.

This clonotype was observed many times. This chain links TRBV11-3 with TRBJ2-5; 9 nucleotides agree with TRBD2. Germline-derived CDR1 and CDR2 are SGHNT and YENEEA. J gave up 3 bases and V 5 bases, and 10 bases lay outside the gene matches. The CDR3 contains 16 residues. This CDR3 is CASSLNRASGKETQYF. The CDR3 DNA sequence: TGTGCCAGCAGCCTAAATCGGGCTAGCGGGAAAGAGACCCAGTACTTC.

The CDR3 coding sequence is TGCAGTGCCAAGGACCAAGACCCTCAGCCCCAGCATTTT. It is translated as CSAKDQDPQPQHF. The rearrangement uses TRBV20-1 and TRBJ1-5; D is ambiguous. Germline CDR1 is DFQATT and CDR2 is SNEGSKA (reference sequence). Trimming removed 6 bases from V and 6 bases from J, with 15 bases in between. The CDR3 loop spans 13 amino acids.

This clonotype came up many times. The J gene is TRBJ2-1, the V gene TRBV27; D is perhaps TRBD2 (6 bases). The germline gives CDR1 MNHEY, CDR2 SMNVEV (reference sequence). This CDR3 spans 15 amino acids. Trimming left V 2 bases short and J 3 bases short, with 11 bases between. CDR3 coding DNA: TGTGCCAGCAGTTTAGAAGCGGGCCACTACAATGAGCAGTTCTTC. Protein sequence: CASSLEAGHYNEQFF.

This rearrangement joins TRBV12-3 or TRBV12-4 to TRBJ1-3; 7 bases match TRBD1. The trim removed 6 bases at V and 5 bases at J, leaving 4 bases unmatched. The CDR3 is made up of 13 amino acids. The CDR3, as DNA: TGTGCCAGCAGGACAGGGCATAGAAACACCATATATTTT. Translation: CASRTGHRNTIYF.

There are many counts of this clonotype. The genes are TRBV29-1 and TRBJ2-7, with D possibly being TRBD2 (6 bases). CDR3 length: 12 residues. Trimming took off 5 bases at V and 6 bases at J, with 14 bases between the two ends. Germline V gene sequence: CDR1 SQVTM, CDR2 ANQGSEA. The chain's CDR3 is CSVPGLFGEQYF. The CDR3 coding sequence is TGCAGCGTTCCGGGACTCTTCGGCGAGCAGTACTTC.

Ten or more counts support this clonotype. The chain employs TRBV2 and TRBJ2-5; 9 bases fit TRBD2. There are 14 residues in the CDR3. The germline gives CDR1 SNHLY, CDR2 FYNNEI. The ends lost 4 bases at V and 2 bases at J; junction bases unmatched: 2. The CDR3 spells CASSGLADQETQYF. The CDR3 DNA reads TGTGCCAGCAGTGGACTAGCGGATCAAGAGACCCAGTACTTC.

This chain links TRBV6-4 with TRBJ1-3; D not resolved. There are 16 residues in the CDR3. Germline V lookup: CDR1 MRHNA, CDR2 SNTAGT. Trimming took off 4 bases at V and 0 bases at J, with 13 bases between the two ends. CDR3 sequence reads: CASSGGVSSSGNTIYF. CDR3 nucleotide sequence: TGTGCCAGCAGTGGGGGTGTCAGCAGCTCTGGAAACACCATATATTTT.

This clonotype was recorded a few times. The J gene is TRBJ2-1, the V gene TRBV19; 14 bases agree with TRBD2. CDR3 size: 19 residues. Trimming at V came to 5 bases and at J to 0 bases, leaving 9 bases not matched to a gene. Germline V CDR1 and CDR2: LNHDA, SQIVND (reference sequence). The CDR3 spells CASSLRGLAGASSYNEQFF. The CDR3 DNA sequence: TGTGCCAGTAGTCTCAGGGGACTAGCGGGAGCTAGCTCCTACAATGAGCAGTTCTTC.

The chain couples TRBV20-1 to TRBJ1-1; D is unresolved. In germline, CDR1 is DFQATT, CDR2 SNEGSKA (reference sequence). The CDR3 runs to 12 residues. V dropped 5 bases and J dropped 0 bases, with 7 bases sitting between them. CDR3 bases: TGCAGTGCTCTTAGTTTGAACACTGAAGCTTTCTTT. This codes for CSALSLNTEAFF.

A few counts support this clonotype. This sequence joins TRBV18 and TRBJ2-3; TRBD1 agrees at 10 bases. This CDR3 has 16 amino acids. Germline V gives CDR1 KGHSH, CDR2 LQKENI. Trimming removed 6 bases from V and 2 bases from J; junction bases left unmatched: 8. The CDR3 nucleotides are TGTGCCAGCTCCCAACGGGGACAGGGGCCCACAGATACGCAGTATTTT. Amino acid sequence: CASSQRGQGPTDTQYF.

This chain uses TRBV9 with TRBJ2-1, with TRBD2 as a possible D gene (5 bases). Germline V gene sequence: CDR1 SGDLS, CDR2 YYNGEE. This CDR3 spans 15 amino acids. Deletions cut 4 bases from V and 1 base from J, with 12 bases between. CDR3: CASSPGGPSYNEQFF. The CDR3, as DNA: TGTGCCAGCAGCCCAGGAGGTCCTTCCTACAATGAGCAGTTCTTC.

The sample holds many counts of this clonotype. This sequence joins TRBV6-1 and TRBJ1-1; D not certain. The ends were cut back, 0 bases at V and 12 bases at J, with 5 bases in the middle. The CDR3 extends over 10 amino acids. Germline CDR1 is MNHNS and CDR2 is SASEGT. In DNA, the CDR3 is TGTGCCAGCAGTGAAGCAAACACTTTCTTT. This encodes CASSEANTFF.

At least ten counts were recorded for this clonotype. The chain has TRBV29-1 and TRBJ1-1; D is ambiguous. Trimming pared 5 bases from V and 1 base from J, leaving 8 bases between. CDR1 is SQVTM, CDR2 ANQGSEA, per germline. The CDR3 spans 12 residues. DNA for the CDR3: TGCAGCGTTAATAGAGGGAACACTGAAGCTTTCTTT. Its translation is CSVNRGNTEAFF.

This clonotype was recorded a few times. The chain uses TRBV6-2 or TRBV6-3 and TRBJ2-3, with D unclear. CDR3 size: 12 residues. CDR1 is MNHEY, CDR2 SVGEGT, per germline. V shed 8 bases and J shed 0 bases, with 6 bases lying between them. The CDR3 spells CASDQSTDTQYF. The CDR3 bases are TGTGCCAGCGACCAGAGCACAGATACGCAGTATTTT.